The 17 T cell receptor beta chains below were found in one sample sequenced in a study of regulatory T cells in long-lasting Graves disease. Sequencing libraries for TCR beta were prepared with iRepertoire HTBI primers and Arm-PCR of CDR3 regions. MiXCR, applied by TCRdb to the multiplex PCR reads, yields one record per CDR3 protein. The table has 350,000 to 450,000 distinct CDR3 sequences, around 16% seen once. Time point defined: newly diagnosed GD, antithyroid drugs for less than 3 months. RNA isolated from PBMCs was used to make the TCR library. The same sample was also studied in work on T cells in Graves' hyperthyroidism and ophthalmopathy.

Sequencing was performed on peripheral blood mononuclear cells (PBMCs), taken at new diagnosis, from a patient treated with antithyroid drugs. The receptors here all came from a woman aged 40-49 years with Graves disease.

This clonotype was seen a few times. The V call is TRBV20-1, the J call TRBJ2-1; 12 nucleotides agree with TRBD2. The CDR3 is 15 residues long. Unmatched junction bases numbered 7, after V lost 6 bases and J lost 4 bases. The germline V gene encodes CDR1 DFQATT and CDR2 SNEGSKA (reference sequence). The chain's CDR3 is CSAAGTSGLYNEQFF. The CDR3 nucleotides are TGCAGTGCCGCCGGGACTAGCGGGCTGTACAATGAGCAGTTCTTC.

This clonotype was seen more than once but under ten times. An end of the junction differs from the germline gene, which may be a read error. The rearrangement joins TRBV11-2 to TRBJ2-7; TRBD2 matches at 8 bases. In germline, CDR1 is SGHAT, CDR2 FQNNGV. CDR3 length equals 14 residues. CDR3 bases: TGTGCCAGCAGCTCCACCCGGGGGGGGGGCTTAAGTAACTTC. Its translation is CASSSTRGGGLSNF.

Ten or more counts support this clonotype. One end of the junction does not line up with germline, which may come from a read error. The chain carries TRBV7-8 and TRBJ2-1, with TRBD1 matching over 12 bases. Germline lookup yields CDR1 SGHVS and CDR2 FQNEAQ. The CDR3 is 14 residues long. The CDR3 coding sequence is TGTGCCAGCAGCCTGGCCGGGACAGGGGGCGAGCGGTTCTTC. This translates into CASSLAGTGGERFF. The entire variable domain, with the rest obtained from reference TRBV7-8 and TRBJ2-1, is as follows: GAGVSQSPRYKVAKRGQDVALRCDPISGHVSLFWYQQALGQGPEFLTYFQNEAQLDKSGLPSDRFFAERPEGSVSTLKIQRTQQEDSAVYLCASSLAGTGGERFFGPGTRLTVL.

This clonotype was counted ten times or more. The CDR3 here is CASSLIPGLLYNEQFF. Here the CDR3 DNA reads TGTGCCAGCAGTCTTATTCCGGGACTTCTATACAATGAGCAGTTCTTC. This chain links TRBV28 with TRBJ2-1; D is possibly TRBD2 (6 bases). Germline-derived CDR1 and CDR2 are MDHEN and SYDVKM. The length of the CDR3 is 16 residues. Trimming pared 5 bases from V and 4 bases from J, leaving 18 bases between.

The chain recombines TRBV3-1 with TRBJ2-7, with 7 bases that match TRBD1. Looked up from germline, CDR1 is LGHDT and CDR2 is YNNKEL (reference sequence). V trimming: 1 base; J trimming: 4 bases; junction bases outside the gene matches: 1. The CDR3 has 13 residues. The CDR3 is CASSQVRGYEQYF. In nucleotides, the CDR3 is TGTGCCAGCAGCCAAGTCAGGGGGTACGAGCAGTACTTC.

This clonotype has at least ten counts. In DNA, the CDR3 is TGTGCCAGCGGTCCTCGACAGGGGGCCTCCTACGAGCAGTACTTC. It is translated as CASGPRQGASYEQYF. V and J are TRBV19 and TRBJ2-7; 10 bases fit TRBD1. This CDR3 contains 15 residues. After removal of 9 bases from V and 0 bases from J, the junction contained 8 bases not matched to a gene. CDR1 LNHDA and CDR2 SQIVND come from the germline V gene (reference sequence).

The chain carries TRBV19 and TRBJ1-1; TRBD1 agrees at 9 bases. The junction had 7 bases not matched to a gene; V was cut back by 7 bases and J by 4 bases. The germline gives CDR1 LNHDA, CDR2 SQIVND (reference sequence). The CDR3 has 14 amino acids. The CDR3 loop reads CASTTGGSLTEAFF. The CDR3 nucleotides are TGTGCCAGTACTACAGGGGGCTCGCTCACTGAAGCTTTCTTT.

This clonotype was observed at least ten times. The J gene is TRBJ2-1, the V gene TRBV7-2; the D gene is possibly TRBD1 (5 bases). V was cut by 2 bases and J by 1 base, with 6 bases left in between. This CDR3 contains 14 residues. Germline CDR1 SGHTA, CDR2 FQGNSA. CDR3 coding DNA: TGTGCCAGCAGCTTACCAGGGTCCTACAATGAGCAGTTCTTC. Encoded protein: CASSLPGSYNEQFF. Full variable domain (remainder filled in from reference TRBV7-2 and TRBJ2-1): GAGVSQSPSNKVTEKGKDVELRCDPISGHTALYWYRQSLGQGLEFLIYFQGNSAPDKSGLPSDRFSAERTGGSVSTLTIQRTQQEDSAVYLCASSLPGSYNEQFFGPGTRLTVL.

This clonotype came up many times. The chain carries TRBV28 and TRBJ1-2, with D hard to call. Trimming took off 3 bases at V and 0 bases at J, with 5 bases between the two ends. CDR1 and CDR2 from the germline V gene are MDHEN and SYDVKM. The CDR3 length is 13 residues. The chain's CDR3 is CASSFRTNYGYTF. The CDR3 bases are TGTGCCAGCAGTTTCCGGACTAACTATGGCTACACCTTC.

As regards this clonotype: This may be a read error: a much more frequent sequence differs by one nucleotide. The chain employs TRBV20-1 and TRBJ2-3; 11 nucleotides line up with TRBD2. J lost 2 bases, V lost 1 base, and 2 bases had no gene match. Germline CDR1 reads DFQATT; CDR2 reads SNEGSKA (reference sequence). The CDR3 loop spans 15 amino acids. Written as DNA, the CDR3 is TGCAGTGCTAGAGGGACTAGCGGGCACACAGATACGCAGTATTTT. Amino acids: CSARGTSGHTDTQYF.

In this sample, this clonotype turned up many times. The V call is TRBV29-1, the J call TRBJ2-3; the D gene is possibly TRBD1 (6 bases). The V and J ends lost 8 bases and 2 bases respectively, with 14 bases between them. The CDR3 extends over 13 amino acids. The germline CDR1 and CDR2 sequences are SQVTM and ANQGSEA. The CDR3 DNA is TGCAGCCCTGGACAGATTAACACAGATACGCAGTATTTT. This encodes CSPGQINTDTQYF.

Comments on this clonotype: A much more abundant neighbour one base away suggests this may be a read error. The chain uses TRBV14 and TRBJ2-1, with D perhaps assigned TRBD1 or TRBD2 (5 bases each). This CDR3 contains 14 residues. CDR1 SGHDN and CDR2 FVKESK come from the germline V gene. Trimming left V 4 bases short and J 8 bases short, with 15 bases between. As DNA, the CDR3 is TGTGCCAGCAGCCGGGGACCAGCGAGCGATGAGCAGTTCTTC. Its translation: CASSRGPASDEQFF.

This clonotype appeared many times. V is TRBV19 and J is TRBJ1-1; no firm D call. CDR1 and CDR2 (germline): LNHDA, SQIVND (reference sequence). Trimming pared 5 bases from V and 7 bases from J, leaving 17 bases between. CDR3 length: 14 amino acids. CDR3 loop: CASSPPPGDLEAFF. The DNA for the CDR3 is TGTGCCAGTAGTCCACCGCCGGGCGACCTTGAAGCTTTCTTT.

This clonotype was found many times. The chain links TRBV11-3 to TRBJ2-5; unclear D gene. Germline CDR1 and CDR2: SGHNT and YENEEA. The CDR3 loop spans 13 amino acids. The germline V and J ends were trimmed by 5 bases and 3 bases, with 10 bases remaining between them. This chain's CDR3 is CASSPRLEETQYF. The CDR3 DNA reads TGTGCCAGCAGCCCCCGACTGGAAGAGACCCAGTACTTC.

The chain carries TRBV30 and TRBJ2-1, with a weak D call TRBD2 (6 bases). Germline V lookup: CDR1 GTSNPN, CDR2 SVGIG (reference sequence). This CDR3 comprises 12 residues. Trimming removed 3 bases from V and 4 bases from J, with 7 bases in between. The CDR3 nucleotides are TGTGCCTGGAGCGGGGGTTACAATGAGCAGTTCTTC. This codes for CAWSGGYNEQFF.

This clonotype was seen repeatedly, ten times or more. V and J are TRBV11-3 and TRBJ2-1; TRBD2 matches 8 bases. Trimming removed 5 bases from V and 15 bases from J; junction bases left unmatched: 6. CDR1 and CDR2 from the germline V gene are SGHNT and YENEEA. The CDR3 is 11 amino acids. The CDR3 DNA is TGTGCCAGCAGCAAGCGGGAGAAGCTGTTCTTC. This translates into CASSKREKLFF.

This clonotype has a count of ten or more. This chain uses TRBV12-5 with TRBJ2-1; D remains ambiguous. V lost 2 bases, J lost 2 bases, and 4 bases lay in between. Germline V gene data show CDR1 as LGHNT and CDR2 as FRNRAP. The CDR3 consists of 13 residues. The CDR3 sequence is CASGLNPYNEQFF. CDR3 nucleotides: TGTGCTAGTGGTTTGAACCCCTACAATGAGCAGTTCTTC.